This T cell receptor beta chain was retrieved from a study of T cell responses to AZD1222 COVID-19 vaccine. With respect to this clone: Its specificity is not known.

Study-wide points: Reportedly, nearly half of unique spike TCRs recognized epitopes outside B.1.351/B.1.1.7 mutations. Seropositive status at baseline applied to only 5 to 7 AZD1222 recipients.

The V gene's germline CDR1 is SSHAT and CDR2 FNYEAQ (reference sequence). V was pared by 4 bases and J by 4 bases, with 10 bases between. CDR3 length: 13 amino acids. The data were produced by immunoSEQ multiplex PCR, yet TCRdb's version contains in-frame clones alone and is incomplete. The table has about 160,000 clones, 92% seen once. The receptor comes from an adult in good health. The chain recombines TRBV7-7 with TRBJ2-5; D is perhaps TRBD1 (6 bases). The source material was peripheral blood, sampled on day 0 of MenACWY control vaccination. The CDR3 sequence is CASSYRERETQYF. CDR3 in DNA: TGTGCCAGCAGCTACAGGGAGCGAGAGACCCAGTACTTC.